The T cell receptor beta chain described here comes from a study of blood T cells in healthy people across ages. Study-wide results and caveats: A greater number of naive CD4+ cells and higher diversity distinguished long-lived donors from aged donors. Diversity estimates drawn from one million T cells were deemed underestimates.

A second PCR, run for roughly 7 to 11 cycles, used a sample-barcoded 5' primer plus a J-beta primer mix. A 12-random-nucleotide template-switch adaptor tagged each cDNA molecule. From the 5' RACE reads, TCRdb called clonotypes with MiXCR, one entry per CDR3 protein. This sample yields approximately 1,000,000 distinct CDR3 sequences, of which more than 40% are seen a single time; 15% to 20% belongs to the top ten. This clonotype was detected only a few times. What it binds is not known. The sequence was obtained from a woman aged 55 to 70 in good health. Sequenced input: blood.

CDR3: CAISITSGIDNNEQFF. CDR3 coding DNA: TGTGCCATCAGTATCACTAGCGGGATAGACAACAATGAGCAGTTCTTC. The gene calls are TRBV10-3 and TRBJ2-1, with TRBD2 matching 10 bases. CDR1 is ENHRY and CDR2 is SYGVKD in the germline V gene. Unmatched junction bases numbered 9, after V lost 5 bases and J lost 5 bases. This CDR3 is built from 16 residues.